The 22 T cell receptor beta chains below come from one sample, sequenced in a study of T cells in localized non-small cell lung cancer. Clones were read by immunoSEQ multiplex PCR, and TCRdb kept only the in-frame ones, dropping some. The sample carries tens of thousands of clones, approximately 88% recorded once. Sequences were derived from peripheral blood, sampled before any cancer treatment. The receptors come from a woman between 35 and 75 years old with stage I lung adenocarcinoma.

The chain combines TRBV18 with TRBJ2-7, with 9 bases identical to TRBD2. The CDR3 totals 15 residues. Trimming cost V 4 bases and J 2 bases; bases outside gene matches: 6. Germline V gene data show CDR1 as KGHSH and CDR2 as LQKENI. The CDR3 DNA sequence: TGTGCCAGCTCACATAGTGGGACTAGCCCCTACGAGCAGTACTTC. It is translated as CASSHSGTSPYEQYF.

The chain carries TRBV30 and TRBJ2-2, with TRBD2 identical over 8 bases. With 4 bases clipped from V and 7 bases from J, the junction kept 8 bases outside the gene matches. This CDR3 has 14 amino acids. Germline V gives CDR1 GTSNPN, CDR2 SVGIG (reference sequence). CDR3 bases: TGTGCCTGGACAAGTGCGGGACTAGACGGGGAGCTGTTTTTT. It yields the protein CAWTSAGLDGELFF.

This chain connects TRBV9 to TRBJ2-3; the match to TRBD2 covers 9 bases. J gave up 3 bases and V 2 bases, and 1 base lay outside the gene matches. Per germline, CDR1 SGDLS and CDR2 YYNGEE. This CDR3 has 14 amino acids. CDR3 sequence: CASSVGLATDTQYF. CDR3 nucleotide sequence: TGTGCCAGCAGCGTCGGACTAGCGACAGATACGCAGTATTTT.

J is TRBJ1-3 and V is TRBV18, with 8 bases fitting TRBD1. The CDR3 has 16 residues. Germline CDR1 is KGHSH and CDR2 is LQKENI. With 1 base clipped from V and 4 bases from J, the junction kept 6 bases outside the gene matches. CDR3 residues: CASSPRSTGAGNTIYF. CDR3 sequence (DNA): TGTGCCAGCTCACCACGGTCGACAGGGGCGGGAAACACCATATATTTT.

The J gene is TRBJ1-3, the V gene TRBV11-1; D possibly corresponds to TRBD1 (6 bases). The CDR3 contains 15 residues. V was shortened by 5 bases and J by 0 bases, with 11 bases between the two germline ends. CDR1 and CDR2 (germline): SGHAT, FQDESV (reference sequence). CDR3 sequence: CASSDRRNSGNTIYF. The CDR3 nucleotides are TGTGCCAGCAGCGACAGGCGGAACTCTGGAAACACCATATATTTT.

This CDR3 reads CASSLGVSQMNTEAFF. CDR3 sequence (DNA): TGCGCCAGCAGCTTGGGGGTATCGCAGATGAACACTGAAGCTTTCTTT. The V and J genes are TRBV5-1 and TRBJ1-1; D remains unclear. This CDR3 region has 16 residues. V was trimmed by 0 bases and J by 0 bases, leaving 12 bases between them. CDR1 is SGHRS, CDR2 YFSETQ, per germline.

V and J are TRBV5-6 and TRBJ2-6, with TRBD2 matching over 7 bases. The CDR3 sequence is 17 residues long. From germline, CDR1 is SGHDT and CDR2 YYEEEE. V gave up 4 bases and J gave up 0 bases; unmatched junction bases: 7. CDR3 loop: CASSPRLAVSGANVLTF. In nucleotides, the CDR3 is TGTGCCAGCAGCCCCCGACTAGCTGTCTCTGGGGCCAACGTCCTGACTTTC.

The CDR3 is CASSLELNRGAFF. DNA of the CDR3: TGTGCCAGCAGCTTAGAGTTGAACAGGGGGGCTTTCTTT. V and J are TRBV11-2 and TRBJ1-1; 8 bases are a match to TRBD1. The CDR3 runs to 13 residues. Germline lookup yields CDR1 SGHAT and CDR2 FQNNGV. With 0 bases clipped from V and 11 bases from J, the junction kept 5 bases outside the gene matches.

This sequence joins TRBV5-6 and TRBJ1-1, with unresolved D. The CDR3 has 12 amino acids. Trimming pared 5 bases from V and 0 bases from J, leaving 5 bases between. Germline V gene sequence: CDR1 SGHDT, CDR2 YYEEEE. The CDR3 is CASRRMNTEAFF. In DNA, the CDR3 is TGTGCCAGCAGGAGGATGAACACTGAAGCTTTCTTT.

The rearrangement joins TRBV4-1 to TRBJ2-1; 11 bases are a match to TRBD2. The V gene end was trimmed by 3 bases and the J gene end by 7 bases; junction bases not matched to a gene: 8. CDR1 and CDR2 (germline): MGHRA, YSYEKL. CDR3 length equals 16 residues. This CDR3 is CASSQILAGGRNEQFF. The CDR3 DNA sequence: TGCGCCAGCAGCCAGATCTTAGCGGGAGGGCGAAATGAGCAGTTCTTC.

The chain links TRBV7-8 to TRBJ2-1; 9 positions match TRBD2. Germline values: CDR1 SGHVS, CDR2 FQNEAQ. Trimming took 7 bases from V and 3 from J; bases not matched to a gene: 7. CDR3 length equals 15 residues. The CDR3 DNA follows: TGTGCCAGCAACATAGCGGGAGATAACTACAATGAGCAGTTCTTC. Protein sequence: CASNIAGDNYNEQFF. Together with reference TRBV7-8 and TRBJ2-1, the CDR3 gives the full variable domain: GAGVSQSPRYKVAKRGQDVALRCDPISGHVSLFWYQQALGQGPEFLTYFQNEAQLDKSGLPSDRFFAERPEGSVSTLKIQRTQQEDSAVYLCASNIAGDNYNEQFFGPGTRLTVL.

The V and J genes are TRBV7-6 and TRBJ2-7; 12 bases match TRBD2. CDR3 length: 16 amino acids. From germline, CDR1 is SGHVS and CDR2 FNYEAQ. V lost 2 bases, J lost 2 bases, and 4 bases stayed unmatched. The CDR3 DNA sequence: TGTGCCAGCAGCTTACCCACTAGCGGGGGGACCTACGAGCAGTACTTC. The encoded protein is CASSLPTSGGTYEQYF.

This clone was seen only once. The CDR3 bases are TGTGCCATCAGTGATCAGGGGGCGCAGTCTTCTCAGCCCCAGCATTTT. It specifies CAISDQGAQSSQPQHF. This chain uses TRBV10-3 with TRBJ1-5, with 8 bases that match TRBD1. Germline V lookup: CDR1 ENHRY, CDR2 SYGVKD. After removal of 3 bases from V and 6 bases from J, the junction contained 10 bases not matched to a gene. The CDR3 length is 16 residues.

This chain uses TRBV19 with TRBJ1-1; the D is unclear. Trimming stripped 4 bases from V and 5 bases from J, with 11 bases between. The V gene's germline CDR1 is LNHDA and CDR2 SQIVND (reference sequence). CDR3 size: 13 residues. CDR3 region: CASSTPSRTEAFF. Here the CDR3 DNA reads TGTGCCAGTAGTACCCCGTCTCGGACTGAAGCTTTCTTT.

This sequence joins TRBV7-9 and TRBJ2-7; D is perhaps TRBD2 (6 bases). This CDR3 has 15 amino acids. The V end was cut by 5 bases, the J end by 7 bases, with 21 bases between. Germline CDR1 reads SEHNR; CDR2 reads FQNEAQ (reference sequence). CDR3 sequence: CASSPHGGAGEEQYF. The CDR3 DNA reads as TGTGCCAGCAGCCCTCACGGCGGGGCCGGTGAGGAGCAGTACTTC. Full variable domain (remainder filled in from reference TRBV7-9 and TRBJ2-7): DTGVSQNPRHKITKRGQNVTFRCDPISEHNRLYWYRQTLGQGPEFLTYFQNEAQLEKSRLLSDRFSAERPKGSFSTLEIQRTEQGDSAMYLCASSPHGGAGEEQYFGPGTRLTVT.

V and J are TRBV30 and TRBJ2-1; D may be TRBD2 (6 bases). This CDR3 comprises 13 residues. Germline loops: CDR1 GTSNPN, CDR2 SVGIG (reference sequence). V shed 0 bases and J shed 4 bases, with 7 bases lying between them. In DNA form, the CDR3 reads TGTGCCTGGAGTGTGGGACTTTACAATGAGCAGTTCTTC. Its translation: CAWSVGLYNEQFF. The variable domain in full, with the rest retrieved from reference TRBV30 and TRBJ2-1, is SQTIHQWPATLVQPVGSPLSLECTVEGTSNPNLYWYRQAAGRGLQLLFYSVGIGQISSEVPQNLSASRPQDRQFILSSKKLLLSDSGFYLCAWSVGLYNEQFFGPGTRLTVL.

The rearrangement uses TRBV5-1 and TRBJ1-1; D unclear. The V and J ends lost 1 base and 0 bases respectively, with 7 bases between them. This CDR3 has 14 residues. The V gene's germline CDR1 is SGHRS and CDR2 YFSETQ. CDR3 sequence (DNA): TGCGCCAGCAGCTTGACGGGGTTGAACACTGAAGCTTTCTTT. Amino acid sequence: CASSLTGLNTEAFF.

The chain is built from TRBV2 and TRBJ2-2, with D unclear. This CDR3 spans 16 amino acids. Germline assignment: CDR1 SNHLY and CDR2 FYNNEI. The germline V and J ends were trimmed by 4 bases and 7 bases, with 19 bases remaining between them. The CDR3 DNA sequence: TGTGCCAGCAGTGTTCAAGGGTCCCACTTGAACGGGGAGCTGTTTTTT. This gives the protein CASSVQGSHLNGELFF. The whole variable domain, filled in from reference TRBV2 and TRBJ2-2, reads EPEVTQTPSHQVTQMGQEVILRCVPISNHLYFYWYRQILGQKVEFLVSFYNNEISEKSEIFDDQFSVERPDGSNFTLKIRSTKLEDSAMYFCASSVQGSHLNGELFFGEGSRLTVL.

V and J are TRBV7-2 and TRBJ2-7; D gene unclear. The CDR3 has 13 residues. Germline V CDR1 and CDR2: SGHTA, FQGNSA. The V gene lost 5 bases and the J gene lost 4 bases, with 12 bases spanning the gap. The CDR3 reads CASSPQTEYEQYF. The CDR3 nucleotides are TGTGCCAGCAGCCCCCAGACTGAGTACGAGCAGTACTTC.

CDR3 sequence: CASSLVASGANVLTF. CDR3 nucleotides: TGTGCCAGCAGCTTAGTGGCCTCTGGGGCCAACGTCCTGACTTTC. The chain carries TRBV7-2 and TRBJ2-6, with no clear D. V was pared by 1 base and J by 0 bases, with 4 bases between. The CDR3 is 15 amino acids. From germline, CDR1 is SGHTA and CDR2 FQGNSA.

The chain carries TRBV18 and TRBJ2-5; 10 nucleotides align to TRBD1. Germline assignment: CDR1 KGHSH and CDR2 LQKENI. V trimming: 4 bases; J trimming: 3 bases; junction bases outside the gene matches: 5. The CDR3 totals 15 residues. In DNA form, the CDR3 reads TGTGCCAGCTCACAGGGACAGGGGATGGAAGAGACCCAGTACTTC. This sequence encodes CASSQGQGMEETQYF.

The chain joins TRBV6-4 to TRBJ2-3, with 7 positions matching TRBD2. The germline CDR1 and CDR2 sequences are MRHNA and SNTAGT. V lost 6 bases and J lost 4; bases outside the gene matches: 7. This CDR3 has 14 residues. CDR3: CASRMSRGADTQYF. The CDR3 nucleotides read TGTGCCAGCAGGATGAGCCGGGGGGCAGATACGCAGTATTTT.